Listed here are 12 T cell receptor beta chains from one sample, sequenced in a study of OX40 agonist ivuxolimab in advanced cancers. Assay: immunoSEQ multiplex PCR; the TCRdb copy retains only in-frame clones and omits some. Among some 68,000 clones, 85% to 90% were seen once, and the ten largest hold about 1%. Sequencing was performed on CD4+ or CD8+ T cells sorted from blood, taken in a trial of the OX40 agonist ivuxolimab. The receptor source for this set is an adult with an advanced solid tumor such as melanoma, head and neck, liver or kidney cancer.

The rearrangement joins TRBV7-3 to TRBJ2-3; D call uncertain. Germline CDR1 SGHTA, CDR2 FQGTGA. The CDR3 sequence is 11 residues long. Between the trimmed V and J ends, which lost 4 bases and 4 bases, there was a span of 3 bases. CDR3 residues: CASSSADTQYF. CDR3 sequence (DNA): TGTGCCAGCAGCTCTGCAGATACGCAGTATTTT.

This chain connects TRBV7-9 to TRBJ1-3; D gene ambiguous. Germline values: CDR1 SEHNR, CDR2 FQNEAQ (reference sequence). CDR3 size: 15 residues. V lost 5 bases and J lost 4, with 15 bases in between. For the CDR3, the DNA is TGTGCCAGCAGCCCACCCGCCAGGATCGGAAACACCATATATTTT. This translates into CASSPPARIGNTIYF. Based on the CDR3 plus reference TRBV7-9 and TRBJ1-3, the full variable domain is DTGVSQNPRHKITKRGQNVTFRCDPISEHNRLYWYRQTLGQGPEFLTYFQNEAQLEKSRLLSDRFSAERPKGSFSTLEIQRTEQGDSAMYLCASSPPARIGNTIYFGEGSWLTVV.

The gene calls are TRBV10-3 and TRBJ1-4; 8 bases align to TRBD1. This CDR3 has 16 residues. After removal of 2 bases from V and 3 bases from J, the junction contained 5 bases not matched to a gene. Germline V lookup: CDR1 ENHRY, CDR2 SYGVKD. This CDR3 is CAISETGGRPNEKLFF. The DNA of the CDR3 is TGTGCCATCAGTGAGACAGGGGGGCGACCTAATGAAAAACTGTTTTTT.

This clone appeared a few times. Here the CDR3 reads CSVEKGHREQYF. CDR3 in DNA: TGCAGCGTTGAGAAGGGGCATAGGGAGCAGTACTTC. The rearrangement uses TRBV29-1 and TRBJ2-7; TRBD1 is a possible D gene (5 bases). Trimming left V 3 bases short and J 7 bases short, with 13 bases between. The CDR3 contains 12 residues. Germline values: CDR1 SQVTM, CDR2 ANQGSEA.

V and J are TRBV6-1 and TRBJ2-7; D uncertain. CDR3 length equals 13 residues. V lost 5 bases and J 4 bases, leaving 12 bases between the germline ends. Germline V gene lookup returns CDR1 MNHNS and CDR2 SASEGT. CDR3 coding DNA: TGTGCCAGCAGTCAAACCTGGGGATACGAGCAGTACTTC. Protein: CASSQTWGYEQYF.

The chain has TRBV5-1 and TRBJ1-1; TRBD1 agrees at 8 bases. V lost 5 bases, J lost 6 bases, and 9 bases stayed unmatched. This CDR3 is 14 amino acids long. From germline, CDR1 is SGHRS and CDR2 YFSETQ. CDR3 in amino acids: CASRKKSGGSEAFF. The DNA of the CDR3 is TGCGCCAGCAGGAAGAAATCAGGGGGCTCTGAAGCTTTCTTT.

The sample holds one count of this clone. The chain links TRBV14 to TRBJ2-5; D possibly corresponds to TRBD2 (6 bases). The V and J ends lost 0 bases and 4 bases respectively, with 12 bases between them. Germline V gene sequence: CDR1 SGHDN, CDR2 FVKESK. The CDR3 is 15 amino acids. The CDR3 here is CASSQDWASVETQYF. DNA for the CDR3: TGTGCCAGCAGCCAAGATTGGGCTAGCGTAGAGACCCAGTACTTC.

The chain is built from TRBV2 and TRBJ2-3; 8 bases agree with TRBD2. V was clipped by 0 bases and J by 9 bases; unmatched bases: 8. This CDR3 contains 15 residues. Germline lookup yields CDR1 SNHLY and CDR2 FYNNEI. In nucleotides, the CDR3 is TGTGCCAGCAGTGAAGCAACGCTAGCGGGTTCGACGCAGTATTTT. The encoded protein is CASSEATLAGSTQYF.

A single count supports this clone. This rearrangement joins TRBV28 to TRBJ2-7; 8 nucleotides match TRBD1. V shed 6 bases, J shed 2 bases, and the junction held 6 bases outside the gene matches. The CDR3 length is 14 residues. The germline V gene has CDR1 MDHEN and CDR2 SYDVKM. The CDR3 region is CASRPGTGPYEQYF. The CDR3 region has the DNA TGTGCCAGCAGACCCGGGACAGGCCCCTACGAGCAGTACTTC.

The chain combines TRBV7-2 with TRBJ1-5; TRBD1 matches at 9 bases. The germline V gene encodes CDR1 SGHTA and CDR2 FQGNSA. V was pared by 2 bases and J by 6 bases, with 2 bases of the junction left unmatched. The CDR3 consists of 14 residues. CDR3 sequence (DNA): TGTGCCAGCAGCTTAATGGGACAGGGTCAGCCCCAGCATTTT. It is translated as CASSLMGQGQPQHF.

The chain joins TRBV7-9 to TRBJ2-5; possibly TRBD2 for D (6 bases). Near its end, the DNA agrees better with TRBJ2-7, so the J call may be wrong. The CDR3 totals 13 residues. Germline V gene data show CDR1 as SEHNR and CDR2 as FQNEAQ (reference sequence). In DNA, the CDR3 is TGTGCCAGCGGAGGGCTCCTATCCTACGAGCAGTACTTC. It translates to CASGGLLSYEQYF.

The V and J genes are TRBV9 and TRBJ2-2; tentative D call: TRBD2 (6 bases). Trimming left V 4 bases short and J 3 bases short, with 19 bases between. The CDR3 spans 17 residues. Germline loops: CDR1 SGDLS, CDR2 YYNGEE. The CDR3 DNA is TGTGCCAGCAGCCCGATCCCCTCGGGAGTGGACACCGGGGAGCTGTTTTTT. This codes for CASSPIPSGVDTGELFF.